The entry below describes one T cell receptor beta chain. Antigen: not known. This sample is drawn from a study of T cell responses to AZD1222 COVID-19 vaccine. Generated by immunoSEQ multiplex PCR, the TCRdb table keeps only in-frame clones and is missing some. The data show about 210,000 clones, 80% to 95% seen once. Trimming shortened V by 4 bases and J by 2 bases, and 8 bases separated the two germline ends. Germline assignment: CDR1 MNHNS and CDR2 SASEGT. The length of the CDR3 is 13 residues. Findings of the study overall: Increased Spike-specific TCR breadth and depth were observed after two AZD1222 doses. Per reports, nearly half of all spike-specific TCRs target regions that are unmutated in variants.

The receptor was isolated from an adult in good health. The chain couples TRBV6-1 to TRBJ1-2; no clear D gene. The specimen was peripheral blood, collected on day 0 of AZD1222 vaccination. The CDR3 DNA reads as TGTGCCAGCAGTGTAGGGATAAACTATGGCTACACCTTC. The encoded protein is CASSVGINYGYTF.